The 11 T cell receptor beta chains listed next were all sequenced from one sample in a study of cytomegalovirus exposure and HLA in healthy donors. The PCR had 60 Vbeta and 13 Jbeta primers. Repertoires were generated with immunoSEQ multiplex PCR, while TCRdb's copy carries only in-frame clones and drops some. The repertoire holds some 150,000 clones, with 60% to 85% as singletons. Sequenced material: PBMCs. The source of these receptors is a female donor in good health and CMV-seronegative.

Only a few counts were recorded for this clone. The J gene is TRBJ1-2, the V gene TRBV2; D is possibly TRBD1 (6 bases). V lost 7 bases, J lost 2 bases, and 14 bases lay in between. CDR1 and CDR2 from the germline V gene are SNHLY and FYNNEI. The length of the CDR3 is 14 residues. CDR3 protein: CASMIRGNNYGYTF. As DNA, the CDR3 is TGTGCCAGCATGATCAGGGGTAACAACTATGGCTACACCTTC.

The V call is TRBV9, the J call TRBJ1-6; D is perhaps TRBD1 (6 bases). V lost 4 bases, J lost 4 bases, and 12 bases lay in between. The CDR3 loop spans 15 amino acids. Per germline, CDR1 SGDLS and CDR2 YYNGEE. The CDR3 DNA reads as TGTGCCAGCAGCTCTCGACAGGCGTATAATTCACCCCTCCACTTT. This encodes CASSSRQAYNSPLHF. Together with reference TRBV9 and TRBJ1-6, the CDR3 gives the full variable domain: DSGVTQTPKHLITATGQRVTLRCSPRSGDLSVYWYQQSLDQGLQFLIQYYNGEERAKGNILERFSAQQFPDLHSELNLSSLELGDSALYFCASSSRQAYNSPLHFGNGTRLTVT.

The V gene is TRBV28, the J gene TRBJ1-5; 8 nucleotides align to TRBD1. J was trimmed by 6 bases and V by 7 bases; bases with no gene match: 11. The CDR3 is 15 residues long. From germline, CDR1 is MDHEN and CDR2 SYDVKM. CDR3 coding DNA: TGTGCCAGCATCTCCCGGACAGGGATCGGTCAGCCCCAGCATTTT. Protein sequence: CASISRTGIGQPQHF.

V is TRBV28 and J is TRBJ1-3; D is undetermined. Germline V gene lookup returns CDR1 MDHEN and CDR2 SYDVKM. The CDR3 is 12 amino acids. The germline V and J ends were trimmed by 6 bases and 8 bases, with 11 bases remaining between them. The CDR3 DNA reads TGTGCCAGCAGAGATTTAGAGGACACCATATATTTT. Its protein is CASRDLEDTIYF.

This sequence joins TRBV5-1 and TRBJ1-6; D gene ambiguous. Trimming took off 0 bases at V and 9 bases at J, with 10 bases between the two ends. Germline lookup yields CDR1 SGHRS and CDR2 YFSETQ. The CDR3 contains 14 residues. The CDR3 DNA reads TGCGCCAGCAGCTTGGACCAGCGGGGTTCACCCCTCCACTTT. Amino acid sequence: CASSLDQRGSPLHF.

CDR3 nucleotides: TGTGCCAGCAGTCGAGCAGGGGCGTTTGGCGGGGAGCTGTTTTTT. Translating gives CASSRAGAFGGELFF. The rearrangement joins TRBV28 to TRBJ2-2, with a possible D match to TRBD1 (6 bases). The CDR3 sequence is 15 residues long. The germline V gene encodes CDR1 MDHEN and CDR2 SYDVKM. The germline V and J ends were trimmed by 5 bases and 7 bases, with 17 bases remaining between them.

The chain employs TRBV5-4 and TRBJ2-5; possible D gene TRBD1, 6 bases. The ends were cut back, 4 bases at V and 2 bases at J, with 6 bases in the middle. The germline gives CDR1 SGHNT, CDR2 YYREEE (reference sequence). The CDR3 sequence is 12 residues long. In DNA, the CDR3 is TGTGCCAGCAGCACAGGGCAAGAGACCCAGTACTTC. Translating it yields CASSTGQETQYF. The whole variable domain, remainder taken from reference TRBV5-4 and TRBJ2-5, is ETGVTQSPTHLIKTRGQQVTLRCSSQSGHNTVSWYQQALGQGPQFIFQYYREEENGRGNFPPRFSGLQFPNYSSELNVNALELDDSALYLCASSTGQETQYFGPGTRLLVL.

V gene TRBV28 combines with J gene TRBJ1-1; D unresolved. CDR1 and CDR2 from the germline V gene are MDHEN and SYDVKM. Between the trimmed V and J ends, which lost 7 bases and 0 bases, there was a span of 12 bases. This CDR3 comprises 14 residues. The CDR3: CASKIWALNTEAFF. For the CDR3, the DNA is TGTGCCAGCAAAATTTGGGCCCTGAACACTGAAGCTTTCTTT.

There are a few counts of this clone. The gene calls are TRBV6-1 and TRBJ1-6; possible D gene TRBD1, 6 bases. Trimming cost V 4 bases and J 0 bases, with 13 bases left between them. The CDR3 covers 17 residues. Looked up from germline, CDR1 is MNHNS and CDR2 is SASEGT. The CDR3 DNA reads as TGTGCCAGCAGTGTCGCTCAGGGGAGCTCCTATAATTCACCCCTCCACTTT. Translated, it gives CASSVAQGSSYNSPLHF.

The J gene is TRBJ1-5, the V gene TRBV7-3; D unresolved. CDR1 and CDR2 (germline): SGHTA, FQGTGA. Trimming took 5 bases from V and 3 from J, leaving 5 bases between them. The CDR3 spans 12 residues. DNA of the CDR3: TGTGCCAGCAGCATAGACAATCAGCCCCAGCATTTT. Residues: CASSIDNQPQHF.

The chain links TRBV27 to TRBJ2-7; D ambiguous. Germline V gives CDR1 MNHEY, CDR2 SMNVEV (reference sequence). V was cut by 7 bases and J by 0 bases, with 13 bases left in between. CDR3 size: 14 residues. In DNA, the CDR3 is TGTGCCAGCACCCAAGACATCAACTCCTACGAGCAGTACTTC. Translation gives CASTQDINSYEQYF.